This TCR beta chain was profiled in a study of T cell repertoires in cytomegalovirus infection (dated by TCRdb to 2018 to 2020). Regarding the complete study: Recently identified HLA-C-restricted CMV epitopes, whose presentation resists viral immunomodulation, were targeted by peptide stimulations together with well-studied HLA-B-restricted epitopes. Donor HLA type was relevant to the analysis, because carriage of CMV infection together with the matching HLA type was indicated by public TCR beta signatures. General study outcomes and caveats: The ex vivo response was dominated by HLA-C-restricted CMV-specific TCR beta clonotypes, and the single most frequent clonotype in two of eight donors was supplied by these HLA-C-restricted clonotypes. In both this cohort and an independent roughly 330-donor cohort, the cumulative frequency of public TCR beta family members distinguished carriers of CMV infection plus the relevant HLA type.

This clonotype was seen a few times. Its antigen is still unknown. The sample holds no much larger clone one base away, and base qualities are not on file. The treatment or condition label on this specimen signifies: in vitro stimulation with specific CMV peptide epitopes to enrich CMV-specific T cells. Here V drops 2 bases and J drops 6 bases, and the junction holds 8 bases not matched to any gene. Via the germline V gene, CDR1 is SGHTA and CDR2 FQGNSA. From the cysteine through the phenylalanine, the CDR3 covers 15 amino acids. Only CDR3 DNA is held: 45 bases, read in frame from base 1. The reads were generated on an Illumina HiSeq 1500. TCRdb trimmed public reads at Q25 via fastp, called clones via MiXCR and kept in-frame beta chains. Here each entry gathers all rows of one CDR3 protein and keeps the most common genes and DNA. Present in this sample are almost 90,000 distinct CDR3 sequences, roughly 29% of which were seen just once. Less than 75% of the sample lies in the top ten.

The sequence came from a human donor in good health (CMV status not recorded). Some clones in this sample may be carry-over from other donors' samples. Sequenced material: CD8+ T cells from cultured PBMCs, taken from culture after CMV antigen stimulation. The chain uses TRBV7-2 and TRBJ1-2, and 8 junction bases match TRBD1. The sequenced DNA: TGTGCCAGCAGCTTAAGCGTCAGGGGGCAGGATGGCTACACCTTC. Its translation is CASSLSVRGQDGYTF.